This passage covers 30 T cell receptor beta chains from one sample sequenced in a study of a mutant IDH1 vaccine in newly diagnosed glioma. Time point denoted: week 47, end of study. In the vaccine, a single dose held 300 ug of the mutant IDH1 20-mer peptide, along with topical imiquimod. Only in-frame clones appear in the TCRdb table, and some are missing; sequencing was by immunoSEQ multiplex PCR. The sample shows tens of thousands of clones, roughly 80% of them seen only once. Antigen specificity for these receptors is unknown. Specimen: PBMCs, collected from a glioma patient whose treatment included an IDH1 peptide vaccine. All receptors derive from a man aged 25 to 40 with glioma.

The chain carries TRBV4-3 and TRBJ1-5, with 8 nucleotides matching TRBD1. Germline lookup yields CDR1 LGHNA and CDR2 YSLEER. J lost 7 bases, V lost 3 bases, and 5 bases had no gene match. The CDR3 is 14 amino acids. The CDR3: CASSQGTGRQPQHF. In DNA form, the CDR3 reads TGCGCCAGCAGCCAGGGGACAGGTAGACAGCCCCAGCATTTT.

V and J are TRBV5-5 and TRBJ2-7; 7 bases line up with TRBD2. The length of the CDR3 is 16 residues. Trimming at V came to 4 bases and at J to 0 bases, leaving 10 bases not matched to a gene. The germline gives CDR1 SGHKS, CDR2 YYEKEE (reference sequence). The DNA for the CDR3 is TGTGCCAGCAGCAGCGATGCTAGCGGCCGCTCCTACGAGCAGTACTTC. It translates to CASSSDASGRSYEQYF.

V is TRBV19 and J is TRBJ2-1; D is uncertain. Germline CDR1 and CDR2: LNHDA and SQIVND (reference sequence). The CDR3 is made up of 15 amino acids. V was shortened by 3 bases and J by 4 bases, with 13 bases between the two germline ends. CDR3 residues: CASSIGDFPYNEQFF. Here the CDR3 DNA reads TGTGCCAGTAGTATCGGAGACTTCCCATACAATGAGCAGTTCTTC.

The rearrangement joins TRBV5-1 to TRBJ1-5; 8 nucleotides align to TRBD1. V trimming: 2 bases; J trimming: 0 bases; junction bases outside the gene matches: 1. Germline V lookup: CDR1 SGHRS, CDR2 YFSETQ. This CDR3 has 15 residues. The CDR3 DNA is TGCGCCAGCAGCTTAACAGGGGGTAGCAATCAGCCCCAGCATTTT. Protein product: CASSLTGGSNQPQHF. Looking up the rest from reference TRBV5-1 and TRBJ1-5 gives the full variable domain: KAGVTQTPRYLIKTRGQQVTLSCSPISGHRSVSWYQQTPGQGLQFLFEYFSETQRNKGNFPGRFSGRQFSNSRSEMNVSTLELGDSALYLCASSLTGGSNQPQHFGDGTRLSIL.

CDR3 loop: CASSLASGGSQETQYF. CDR3 DNA: TGTGCCAGCAGCTTAGCCTCGGGGGGATCACAAGAGACCCAGTACTTC. The J gene is TRBJ2-5, the V gene TRBV7-2; 7 nucleotides agree with TRBD2. Looked up from germline, CDR1 is SGHTA and CDR2 is FQGNSA. The CDR3 contains 16 residues. V gave up 0 bases and J gave up 2 bases; unmatched junction bases: 6.

This chain links TRBV10-1 with TRBJ1-4; D possibly corresponds to TRBD1 (5 bases). Looked up from germline, CDR1 is WNHNN and CDR2 is SYGVQD (reference sequence). The V end lost 6 bases, the J end lost 3 bases, and 8 bases lay between the germline ends. This CDR3 comprises 13 residues. The CDR3, as DNA: TGCGCCAGCAGGAGGGGACCTAATGAAAAACTGTTTTTT. This translates into CASRRGPNEKLFF.

With regard to this clone: One end of the junction is discordant with germline, which a read error may explain. Written as DNA, the CDR3 is TGCAGCGTAGTCTCAGGGGAAGAGATCTTC. This sequence encodes CSVVSGEEIF. The chain has TRBV29-1 and TRBJ2-1; D is possibly TRBD1 (6 bases). Germline CDR1 SQVTM, CDR2 ANQGSEA. The CDR3 spans 10 residues.

The chain employs TRBV18 and TRBJ2-7; TRBD2 matches 7 bases. V trimming: 3 bases; J trimming: 2 bases; junction bases outside the gene matches: 7. CDR1 KGHSH and CDR2 LQKENI come from the germline V gene. There are 15 residues in the CDR3. In DNA form, the CDR3 reads TGTGCCAGCTCACCGGAGCCAGCGGGGACCTACGAGCAGTACTTC. Protein sequence: CASSPEPAGTYEQYF. The full variable domain, its missing parts supplied by reference TRBV18 and TRBJ2-7, is NAGVMQNPRHLVRRRGQEARLRCSPMKGHSHVYWYRQLPEEGLKFMVYLQKENIIDESGMPKERFSAEFPKEGPSILRIQQVVRGDSAAYFCASSPEPAGTYEQYFGPGTRLTVT.

The chain employs TRBV18 and TRBJ2-3; no reliable D call. The CDR3 is made up of 15 amino acids. V gave up 3 bases and J gave up 1 base, with 11 bases separating them. Germline V lookup: CDR1 KGHSH, CDR2 LQKENI. Here the CDR3 reads CASSPQRRGTDTQYF. The CDR3 DNA sequence: TGTGCCAGCTCACCCCAGCGTAGGGGCACAGATACGCAGTATTTT.

The chain carries TRBV19 and TRBJ1-4, with a weak D call TRBD1 (5 bases). The germline V gene has CDR1 LNHDA and CDR2 SQIVND (reference sequence). V was cut by 6 bases and J by 0 bases, with 17 bases left in between. The CDR3 is 17 amino acids. The DNA of the CDR3 is TGTGCCAGTAGCACTATACGGACACCTTCAACTAATGAAAAACTGTTTTTT. Translating it yields CASSTIRTPSTNEKLFF.

The V call is TRBV5-1, the J call TRBJ1-1; D ambiguous. This CDR3 contains 14 residues. Germline V gene sequence: CDR1 SGHRS, CDR2 YFSETQ. The V and J ends lost 0 bases and 5 bases respectively, with 11 bases between them. CDR3: CASSLVKERTEAFF. The CDR3 nucleotides read TGCGCCAGCAGCTTGGTCAAAGAAAGGACTGAAGCTTTCTTT.

This clone was counted between two and nine times. The CDR3 DNA sequence: TGTGCCAGCAGCCGCAGCCGCCCAGGGACAGGGCAGAACACTGAAGCTTTCTTT. It translates to CASSRSRPGTGQNTEAFF. This chain joins TRBV5-4 and TRBJ1-1; 9 bases are a match to TRBD1. From germline, CDR1 is SGHNT and CDR2 YYREEE (reference sequence). This CDR3 contains 18 residues. The ends lost 4 bases at V and 1 base at J; junction bases unmatched: 14.

V and J are TRBV23-1 and TRBJ2-7, with 7 bases lining up with TRBD2. TRBV23-1 is placed among ORFs of uncertain function. The CDR3 has 16 amino acids. The V and J ends lost 2 bases and 9 bases, in that order; junction bases with no gene match: 16. The CDR3, as DNA: TGCGCCAGCAGTCAAATCCCCCTAGCGGATCAACTGGCGCAGTACTTC. Translating it yields CASSQIPLADQLAQYF.

This clone was detected only a few times. V is TRBV4-3 and J is TRBJ1-1; D gene unclear. This CDR3 spans 14 amino acids. Germline CDR1 reads LGHNA; CDR2 reads YSLEER. Trimming pared 0 bases from V and 0 bases from J, leaving 5 bases between. The CDR3 sequence is CASSQDIMNTEAFF. DNA for the CDR3: TGCGCCAGCAGCCAAGATATAATGAACACTGAAGCTTTCTTT.

About this clone: Germline is not matched at one junction end, which may reflect a read error. The genes are TRBV18 and TRBJ2-7; TRBD1 agrees at 12 bases. Per germline, CDR1 KGHSH and CDR2 LQKENI. CDR3 length equals 17 residues. The CDR3 DNA sequence: TGTGCCAGCTCACTTCCGGGACAGGGGGCGAGGATAGCCCATTTGGACTTC. Its translation: CASSLPGQGARIAHLDF. The whole variable domain, remainder taken from reference TRBV18 and TRBJ2-7, is NAGVMQNPRHLVRRRGQEARLRCSPMKGHSHVYWYRQLPEEGLKFMVYLQKENIIDESGMPKERFSAEFPKEGPSILRIQQVVRGDSAAYFCASSLPGQGARIAHLDFGPGTRLTVT.

The chain uses TRBV7-9 and TRBJ2-2; D is undetermined. CDR3 length: 12 residues. V was trimmed by 5 bases and J by 6 bases, leaving 7 bases between them. Germline CDR1 is SEHNR and CDR2 is FQNEAQ (reference sequence). CDR3 nucleotide sequence: TGTGCCAGCAGCCAACCTCCCGGGGAGCTGTTTTTT. The encoded protein is CASSQPPGELFF.

The chain has TRBV5-1 and TRBJ1-4, with D possibly being TRBD1 (6 bases). Germline CDR1 is SGHRS and CDR2 is YFSETQ. Trimming shortened V by 4 bases and J by 6 bases, and 13 bases separated the two germline ends. The CDR3 runs 14 residues. CDR3 residues: CASSQGTNHEKLFF. CDR3 nucleotides: TGCGCCAGCAGCCAGGGGACTAACCATGAAAAACTGTTTTTT.

The gene calls are TRBV28 and TRBJ1-6; 7 bases agree with TRBD1. The CDR3 is made up of 15 amino acids. CDR1 is MDHEN, CDR2 SYDVKM, per germline. J was trimmed by 5 bases and V by 5 bases; bases with no gene match: 6. This chain's CDR3 is CASSLPTGDNSPLHF. CDR3 nucleotides: TGTGCCAGCAGTCTACCTACAGGGGATAATTCACCCCTCCACTTT.

The V and J genes are TRBV4-1 and TRBJ2-7; tentative D call: TRBD1 (6 bases). Germline V gives CDR1 MGHRA, CDR2 YSYEKL. The CDR3 loop spans 15 amino acids. V was pared by 1 base and J by 0 bases, with 10 bases between. The CDR3 bases are TGCGCCAGCAGCCAAGCCGGGACAAGCTCCTACGAGCAGTACTTC. It yields the protein CASSQAGTSSYEQYF.

V and J are TRBV6-1 and TRBJ1-1; D gene uncertain. Germline V lookup: CDR1 MNHNS, CDR2 SASEGT. Trimming stripped 3 bases from V and 5 bases from J, with 10 bases between. This CDR3 contains 13 residues. The CDR3 nucleotides read TGTGCCAGCAGTGAGGCCTTTAAGACTGAAGCTTTCTTT. Its translation is CASSEAFKTEAFF.

The CDR3 DNA follows: TGTGCCAGCAGTATGACAGGGGGCCAGCCCCAGCATTTT. Protein: CASSMTGGQPQHF. The chain couples TRBV6-1 to TRBJ1-5, with TRBD1 matching 10 bases. The CDR3 consists of 13 residues. V gave up 5 bases and J gave up 7 bases; unmatched junction bases: 2. The germline gives CDR1 MNHNS, CDR2 SASEGT.

The J gene is TRBJ2-7, the V gene TRBV28; D uncertain. Looked up from germline, CDR1 is MDHEN and CDR2 is SYDVKM. The germline V and J ends were trimmed by 4 bases and 4 bases, with 14 bases remaining between them. The CDR3 has 14 amino acids. The CDR3 protein is CASSSRTVAYEQYF. In nucleotides, the CDR3 is TGTGCCAGCAGTTCCCGGACGGTGGCGTACGAGCAGTACTTC.

In its sample, this clone was seen a few times. This chain uses TRBV29-1 with TRBJ1-1; 12 positions match TRBD1. V lost 6 bases, J lost 9 bases, and 8 bases stayed unmatched. The germline V gene has CDR1 SQVTM and CDR2 ANQGSEA. The CDR3 runs to 13 residues. CDR3 residues: CSVSGTGGGKAFF. As DNA, the CDR3 is TGCAGCGTATCCGGGACAGGGGGCGGCAAAGCTTTCTTT. The full variable domain, completed using reference TRBV29-1 and TRBJ1-1, is SAVISQKPSRDICQRGTSLTIQCQVDSQVTMMFWYRQQPGQSLTLIATANQGSEATYESGFVIDKFPISRPNLTFSTLTVSNMSPEDSSIYLCSVSGTGGGKAFFGQGTRLTVV.

The chain joins TRBV30 to TRBJ2-5, with a possible D match to TRBD2 (6 bases). The CDR3 runs to 15 residues. The germline V gene encodes CDR1 GTSNPN and CDR2 SVGIG (reference sequence). V was trimmed by 0 bases and J by 4 bases, leaving 15 bases between them. The CDR3 bases are TGTGCCTGGAGTGTATGGGGGGAACAGCGAGAGACCCAGTACTTC. This sequence encodes CAWSVWGEQRETQYF.

This sequence joins TRBV15 and TRBJ2-7; 9 bases align to TRBD1. Trimming cost V 5 bases and J 0 bases; bases outside gene matches: 5. This CDR3 region has 15 residues. Germline assignment: CDR1 LNHNV and CDR2 YYDKDF (reference sequence). The chain's CDR3 is CATSSGTGFSYEQYF. The DNA for the CDR3 is TGTGCCACCAGCTCCGGGACAGGGTTCTCCTACGAGCAGTACTTC.

J is TRBJ1-2 and V is TRBV9, with a weak D call TRBD1 (6 bases). Deletions cut 4 bases from V and 4 bases from J, with 20 bases between. This CDR3 spans 16 amino acids. Germline V lookup: CDR1 SGDLS, CDR2 YYNGEE. This chain's CDR3 is CASSRTPLGAGYGYTF. CDR3 nucleotide sequence: TGTGCCAGCAGCCGTACCCCGTTGGGGGCGGGCTATGGCTACACCTTC.

This clone has only one observation. The chain recombines TRBV7-2 with TRBJ2-7; weak D call: TRBD2 (5 bases). Germline CDR1 and CDR2: SGHTA and FQGNSA. This CDR3 contains 13 residues. The ends were cut back, 0 bases at V and 2 bases at J, with 5 bases in the middle. The CDR3: CASSLALAYEQYF. For the CDR3, the DNA is TGTGCCAGCAGCTTAGCACTAGCCTACGAGCAGTACTTC.

The chain joins TRBV28 to TRBJ2-3, with D uncertain. Deletions cut 3 bases from V and 2 bases from J, with 6 bases between. Germline V gene lookup returns CDR1 MDHEN and CDR2 SYDVKM. The CDR3 has 13 residues. The CDR3 nucleotides are TGTGCCAGCAGTTTCCGGTCCACAGATACGCAGTATTTT. This encodes CASSFRSTDTQYF.

This chain joins TRBV11-3 and TRBJ2-1; D possibly corresponds to TRBD1 (5 bases). The CDR3 covers 13 residues. V was shortened by 0 bases and J by 8 bases, with 8 bases between the two germline ends. CDR1 is SGHNT, CDR2 YENEEA, per germline. The CDR3 DNA reads TGTGCCAGCAGCTTAGACAGCAGGGATGAGCAGTTCTTC. It translates to CASSLDSRDEQFF.

V and J are TRBV4-1 and TRBJ2-3; 11 bases match TRBD2. This CDR3 region has 18 residues. The trim removed 0 bases at V and 2 bases at J, leaving 7 bases unmatched. Per the germline V gene, CDR1 is MGHRA and CDR2 is YSYEKL. DNA of the CDR3: TGCGCCAGCAGCCAAGATAGCGGGACTAGCGGATACACAGATACGCAGTATTTT. This gives the protein CASSQDSGTSGYTDTQYF.